The clone carrying this TCR beta chain was seen a handful of times. Its target is unknown. This sample was included in a study of blood T cells in healthy people across ages. Through a sample-barcoded 5' primer and a J-beta primer mix, a second PCR was run for roughly 7 to 12 cycles. MiXCR, applied by TCRdb to the 5' RACE reads, yields one record per CDR3 protein. The sample contains roughly 1.4 million distinct CDR3 sequences, approximately 60% of which appear only once. Study-level results: Percentage of naive T cells showed a strong correlation with TCR beta diversity.

CDR1 and CDR2 (germline): KGHDR, SFDVKD. V lost 3 bases and J lost 5; bases outside the gene matches: 6. This CDR3 has 15 residues. Healthy Russian Caucasian donors spanned ages about 6 to 95 years. This TCR derives from a man younger than 35 in good health. This chain joins TRBV24-1 and TRBJ2-3; 8 positions agree with TRBD1. The sequenced sample was blood. CDR3 in amino acids: CATSDTTGVRDTQYF. CDR3 sequence (DNA): TGTGCCACCAGTGATACGACAGGGGTTCGAGATACGCAGTATTTT.